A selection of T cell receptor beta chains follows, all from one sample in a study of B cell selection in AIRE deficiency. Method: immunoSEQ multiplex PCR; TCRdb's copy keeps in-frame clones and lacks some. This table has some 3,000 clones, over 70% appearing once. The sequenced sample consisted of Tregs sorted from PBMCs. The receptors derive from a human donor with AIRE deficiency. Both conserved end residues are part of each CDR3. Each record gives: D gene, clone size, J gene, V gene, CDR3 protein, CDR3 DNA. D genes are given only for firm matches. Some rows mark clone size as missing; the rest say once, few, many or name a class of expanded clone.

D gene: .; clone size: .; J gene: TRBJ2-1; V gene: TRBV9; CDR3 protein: CASSVAIYNEQFF; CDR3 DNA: TGTGCCAGCAGCGTAGCCATTTACAATGAGCAGTTCTTC
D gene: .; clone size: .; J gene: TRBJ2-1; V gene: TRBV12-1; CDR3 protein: CASSSCGPPRLRGSYNEQFF; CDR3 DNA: TGTGCCAGCAGCTCTTGTGGGCCACCGAGGTTACGGGGCTCCTACAATGAGCAGTTCTTC
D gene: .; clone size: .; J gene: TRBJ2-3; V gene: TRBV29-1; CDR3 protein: CSADTADTQYF; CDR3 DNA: TGCAGCGCAGACACCGCAGATACGCAGTATTTT
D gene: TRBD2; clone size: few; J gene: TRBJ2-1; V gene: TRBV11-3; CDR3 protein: CASSLVNGGSEFF; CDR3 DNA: TGTGCCAGCAGCTTAGTTAACGGGGGGAGCGAGTTCTTC
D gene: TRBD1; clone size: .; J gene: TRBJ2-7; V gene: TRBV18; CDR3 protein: CASSLGTAYEQYF; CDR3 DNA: TGTGCCAGCTCACTGGGGACAGCCTACGAGCAGTACTTC
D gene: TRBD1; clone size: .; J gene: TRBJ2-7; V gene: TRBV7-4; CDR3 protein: CASSFPTGAYEQYF; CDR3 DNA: TGTGCCAGCAGCTTTCCGACAGGGGCCTACGAGCAGTACTTC
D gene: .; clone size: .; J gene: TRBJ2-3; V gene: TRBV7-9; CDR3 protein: CASSLIGGTGTDTQYF; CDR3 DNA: TGTGCCAGCAGCTTAATAGGAGGGACTGGCACAGATACGCAGTATTTT
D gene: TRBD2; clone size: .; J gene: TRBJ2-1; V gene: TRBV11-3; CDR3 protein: CASSLGRGRDNNEQFF; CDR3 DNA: TGTGCCAGCAGCTTAGGGCGCGGGAGGGATAACAATGAGCAGTTCTTC
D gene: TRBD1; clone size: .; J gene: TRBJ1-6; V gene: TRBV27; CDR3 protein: CASSPRTGSSPLHF; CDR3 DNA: TGTGCCAGCAGTCCCCGGACAGGGTCTTCACCCCTCCACTTT
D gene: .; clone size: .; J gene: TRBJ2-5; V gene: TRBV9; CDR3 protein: CASTQGADHLGETQYF; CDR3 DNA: TGTGCCAGCACCCAAGGGGCGGATCACCTTGGGGAGACCCAGTACTTC
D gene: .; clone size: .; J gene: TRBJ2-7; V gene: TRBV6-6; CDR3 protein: CASSYRGEQYF; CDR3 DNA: TGTGCCAGCAGTTATAGGGGTGAGCAGTACTTC
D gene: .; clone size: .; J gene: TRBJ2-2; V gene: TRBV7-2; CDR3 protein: CASSLPGELFF; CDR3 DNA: TGTGCCAGCAGCTTACCCGGGGAGCTGTTTTTT
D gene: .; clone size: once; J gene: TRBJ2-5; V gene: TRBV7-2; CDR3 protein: CASSFPLASQETQYF; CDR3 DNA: TGTGCCAGCAGCTTCCCACTAGCCTCTCAAGAGACCCAGTACTTC
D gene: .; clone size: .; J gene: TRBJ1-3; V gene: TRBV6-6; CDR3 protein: CASSYSLGTIYF; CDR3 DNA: TGTGCCAGCAGTTACTCCCTGGGCACCATATATTTT
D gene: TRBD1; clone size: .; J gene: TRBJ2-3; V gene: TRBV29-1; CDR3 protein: CSVLQGTDTQYF; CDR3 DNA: TGCAGCGTTTTACAGGGGACAGATACGCAGTATTTT
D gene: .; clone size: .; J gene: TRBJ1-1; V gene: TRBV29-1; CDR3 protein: CSVAGTLGLNTEAFF; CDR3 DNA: TGCAGCGTCGCCGGGACGTTGGGGTTGAACACTGAAGCTTTCTTT
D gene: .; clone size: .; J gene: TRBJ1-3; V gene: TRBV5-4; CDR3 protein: CASSDVGGQPGNTIYF; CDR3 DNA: TGTGCCAGCAGCGACGTTGGGGGGCAACCCGGAAACACCATATATTTT
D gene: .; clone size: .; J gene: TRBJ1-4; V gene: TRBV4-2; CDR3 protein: CASSWPGADEKLFF; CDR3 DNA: TGTGCCAGCAGCTGGCCGGGAGCGGATGAAAAACTGTTTTTT
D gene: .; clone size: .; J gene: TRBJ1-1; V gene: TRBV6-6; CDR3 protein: CASSGPGEEAFF; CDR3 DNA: TGTGCCAGCAGCGGGCCTGGGGAGGAAGCTTTCTTT
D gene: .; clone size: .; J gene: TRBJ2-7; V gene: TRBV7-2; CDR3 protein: CASSLALRSSYEQYF; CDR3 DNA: TGTGCCAGCAGCTTAGCACTACGTAGCTCCTACGAGCAGTACTTC
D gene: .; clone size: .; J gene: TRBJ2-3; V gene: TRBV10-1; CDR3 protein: CASSEGGPTDTQYF; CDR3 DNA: TGCGCCAGCAGTGAAGGGGGGCCAACAGATACGCAGTATTTT
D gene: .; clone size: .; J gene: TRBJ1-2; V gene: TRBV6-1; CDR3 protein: CASSEIGDYGYTF; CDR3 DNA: TGTGCCAGCAGTGAAATAGGGGATTATGGCTACACCTTC
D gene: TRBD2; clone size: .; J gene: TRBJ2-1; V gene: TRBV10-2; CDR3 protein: CASSPSGRGDNEQFF; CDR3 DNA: TGCGCCAGCAGTCCTAGCGGGAGGGGGGACAATGAGCAGTTCTTC
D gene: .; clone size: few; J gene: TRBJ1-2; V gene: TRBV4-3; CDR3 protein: CASSQDHYGYTF; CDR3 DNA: TGCGCCAGCAGCCAAGACCACTATGGCTACACCTTC
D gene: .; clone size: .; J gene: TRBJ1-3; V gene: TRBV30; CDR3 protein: CAWSVLTRYSGNTIYF; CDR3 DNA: TGTGCCTGGAGTGTACTCACCCGCTACTCTGGAAACACCATATATTTT
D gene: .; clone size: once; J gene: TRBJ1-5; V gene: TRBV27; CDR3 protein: CASSQQGENQPQHF; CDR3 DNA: TGTGCCAGCAGCCAACAGGGAGAAAATCAGCCCCAGCATTTT
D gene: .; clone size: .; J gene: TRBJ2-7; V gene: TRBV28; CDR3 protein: CASSFEVDTLSYEQYF; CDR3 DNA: TGTGCCAGCAGTTTCGAAGTAGACACTCTCTCCTACGAGCAGTACTTC
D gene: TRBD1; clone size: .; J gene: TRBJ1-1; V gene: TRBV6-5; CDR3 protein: CASSPGQGLTTEAFF; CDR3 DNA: TGTGCCAGCAGTCCTGGACAGGGCCTCACCACTGAAGCTTTCTTT
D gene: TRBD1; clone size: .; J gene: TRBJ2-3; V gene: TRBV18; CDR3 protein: CASSPTEGQGLYF; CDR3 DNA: TGTGCCAGCTCACCGACCGAGGGACAGGGCCTGTATTTT
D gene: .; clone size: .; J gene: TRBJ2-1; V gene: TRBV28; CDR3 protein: CASSLAFYSYNEQFF; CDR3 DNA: TGTGCCAGCAGTCTAGCGTTCTACTCCTACAATGAGCAGTTCTTC
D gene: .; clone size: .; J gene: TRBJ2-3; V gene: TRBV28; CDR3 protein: CASSPAVRADTQYF; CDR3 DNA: TGTGCCAGCAGTCCCGCAGTCCGAGCAGATACGCAGTATTTT
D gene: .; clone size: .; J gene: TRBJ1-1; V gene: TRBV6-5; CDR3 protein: CASSSQGGGTEAFF; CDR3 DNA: TGTGCCAGCAGTTCACAGGGTGGGGGCACTGAAGCTTTCTTT
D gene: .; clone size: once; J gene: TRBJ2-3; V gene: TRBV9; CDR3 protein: CASSVAGGGDTQYF; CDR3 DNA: TGTGCCAGCAGCGTAGCAGGAGGGGGAGATACGCAGTATTTT
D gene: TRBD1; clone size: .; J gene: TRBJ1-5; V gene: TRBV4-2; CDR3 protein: CASSHRDRVQHF; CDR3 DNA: TGTGCCAGCAGCCACCGGGACAGGGTCCAGCATTTT
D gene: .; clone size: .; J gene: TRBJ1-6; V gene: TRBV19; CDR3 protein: CASSVRDGNSPLHF; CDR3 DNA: TGTGCCAGTAGTGTACGGGACGGTAATTCACCCCTCCACTTT